The TCR beta chain under discussion was sequenced for a study of human T cells and chemical hapten exposure. About the research overall: Across the whole study, which lasted around six months, patients were given diphenylcyclopropenone on the scalp once a week. Study-wide results and limits: Clustering by CDR3 similarity yielded significantly more large clusters from expanded TCRs than controls.

This clonotype came up a few times. What it binds is not known. Time point here: patch test 3, about 24 weeks after DPC sensitization. The treatment was: therapeutic diphenylcyclopropenone sensitization with weekly scalp DPC. Unique molecular identifiers were linked by the library to individual cDNA molecules. One entry per CDR3 protein, called by TCRdb with MiXCR from the RACE reads. Here the sample spans under 55,000 distinct CDR3 sequences, 8% to 10% being singletons. The CDR3 sequence is 13 residues long. The germline CDR1 and CDR2 sequences are LGHDT and YNNKEL (reference sequence). V lost 0 bases, J lost 3 bases, and 6 bases lay in between.

The chain is built from TRBV3-1 and TRBJ2-7; possible D gene TRBD2, 5 bases. This TCR came from a woman in her 40s with alopecia areata. Some clones in this sample may be carry-over from other donors' samples. This sample comprised whole blood, obtained in connection with sensitization to the hapten diphenylcyclopropenone (DPC). CDR3 DNA sequence: TGTGCCAGCAGCCAAGAGGGGAGCTACGAGCAGTACTTC. Translating gives CASSQEGSYEQYF.